These 12 T cell receptor beta chains came from one sample sequenced in a study of T cells in localized non-small cell lung cancer. Sequencing was performed with immunoSEQ multiplex PCR; in TCRdb, only in-frame clones are kept and a portion is missing. The profile shows under 45,000 clones, 83% of them singletons. Sequencing used PBMCs, obtained before any cancer treatment. All receptors derive from a man between 40 and 70 years old with stage II lung adenocarcinoma.

This clone showed up just a few times. This chain joins TRBV7-8 and TRBJ2-5; 8 bases are a match to TRBD2. CDR1 and CDR2 from the germline V gene are SGHVS and FQNEAQ. The CDR3 length is 15 residues. The junction had 7 bases not matched to a gene; V was cut back by 4 bases and J by 3 bases. CDR3 sequence (DNA): TGTGCCAGCAGCTCGAGCGAGCGGGGGAAAGAGACCCAGTACTTC. Its translation: CASSSSERGKETQYF.

The J gene is TRBJ1-4, the V gene TRBV27; 7 nucleotides match TRBD1. The germline CDR1 and CDR2 sequences are MNHEY and SMNVEV (reference sequence). V trimming: 3 bases; J trimming: 4 bases; junction bases outside the gene matches: 2. The CDR3 extends over 14 amino acids. In DNA form, the CDR3 reads TGTGCCAGCAGTTTGGGACAGATTAATGAAAAACTGTTTTTT. Its translation: CASSLGQINEKLFF.

V usage is TRBV10-3 and J usage is TRBJ2-2; 11 nucleotides match TRBD1. CDR3 length equals 15 residues. The V gene end was trimmed by 10 bases and the J gene end by 4 bases; junction bases not matched to a gene: 8. The germline CDR1 and CDR2 sequences are ENHRY and SYGVKD. The CDR3 nucleotides are TGTGCCACCCGATCTGGACAGGGGGCCACCGGGGAGCTGTTTTTT. Translation gives CATRSGQGATGELFF.

The V gene is TRBV21-1, the J gene TRBJ1-5. TRBV21-1 has pseudogene status. This CDR3 comprises 17 residues. The CDR3 is CASSKALGSQGLQPQHF. CDR3 nucleotide sequence: TGTGCCAGCAGCAAAGCGCTGGGGAGCCAAGGGCTCCAGCCCCAGCATTTT.

This rearrangement joins TRBV6-5 to TRBJ2-1; D gene uncertain. V was trimmed by 2 bases and J by 10 bases, leaving 15 bases between them. The germline V gene has CDR1 MNHEY and CDR2 SVGAGI. CDR3 length: 14 residues. This CDR3 reads CASSYRVSAPEQFF. As DNA, the CDR3 is TGTGCCAGCAGTTACCGTGTCTCGGCGCCCGAGCAGTTCTTC.

In its sample, this clone was seen once. The chain employs TRBV5-6 and TRBJ1-5; no definite D call. Trimming pared 1 base from V and 5 bases from J, leaving 19 bases between. Germline values: CDR1 SGHDT, CDR2 YYEEEE. The CDR3 spans 17 residues. For the CDR3, the DNA is TGTGCCAGCAGCTTGTCCGCCCGAGGCAATCTAGATCAGCCCCAGCATTTT. It is translated as CASSLSARGNLDQPQHF.

V is TRBV29-1 and J is TRBJ1-1, with D uncertain. With 3 bases removed from V and 1 base from J, the gap between germline ends came to 9 bases. The CDR3 contains 13 residues. Looked up from germline, CDR1 is SQVTM and CDR2 is ANQGSEA. The CDR3 DNA reads TGCAGCGTTGAGGATCCGGGGAACACTGAAGCTTTCTTT. Its protein is CSVEDPGNTEAFF.

Worth noting for this clone: The junction and the germline gene differ at one end; a read error may be behind it. This sample includes further DNA sequences coding for the same CDR3. This chain links TRBV30 with TRBJ2-3; 8 positions match TRBD1. This CDR3 comprises 13 residues. Germline CDR1 reads GTSNPN; CDR2 reads SVGIG (reference sequence). This chain's CDR3 is CAWDRGQRDTQYF. CDR3 nucleotide sequence: TGTGCCTGGGACAGGGGACAGCGAGATACACAGTATTTT. The full variable domain, its missing parts supplied by reference TRBV30 and TRBJ2-3, is SQTIHQWPATLVQPVGSPLSLECTVEGTSNPNLYWYRQAAGRGLQLLFYSVGIGQISSEVPQNLSASRPQDRQFILSSKKLLLSDSGFYLCAWDRGQRDTQYFGPGTRLTVL.

The chain has TRBV11-2 and TRBJ2-7; D gene unclear. The V gene's germline CDR1 is SGHAT and CDR2 FQNNGV. The CDR3 runs 15 residues. Deletions cut 1 base from V and 2 bases from J, with 12 bases between. The CDR3 DNA is TGTGCCAGCAGCTTAGTGGCAGGTAGTCCCTACGAGCAGTACTTC. Its protein is CASSLVAGSPYEQYF.

The chain links TRBV2 to TRBJ1-1, with a weak D call TRBD1 (6 bases). V dropped 0 bases and J dropped 3 bases, with 11 bases sitting between them. The CDR3 spans 15 residues. Germline V gives CDR1 SNHLY, CDR2 FYNNEI. The DNA of the CDR3 is TGTGCCAGCAGTGAAGCGGCCAGGGGTTACACTGAAGCTTTCTTT. It is translated as CASSEAARGYTEAFF.

Here the CDR3 DNA reads TGTGCCAAAGAGGGACAGCCCTTCTATGGCTACACCTTC. Translating it yields CAKEGQPFYGYTF. The chain combines TRBV2 with TRBJ1-2; 7 bases agree with TRBD1. Per germline, CDR1 SNHLY and CDR2 FYNNEI. J gave up 4 bases and V 10 bases, and 9 bases lay outside the gene matches. CDR3 size: 13 residues. The full variable domain, completed using reference TRBV2 and TRBJ1-2, is EPEVTQTPSHQVTQMGQEVILRCVPISNHLYFYWYRQILGQKVEFLVSFYNNEISEKSEIFDDQFSVERPDGSNFTLKIRSTKLEDSAMYFCAKEGQPFYGYTFGSGTRLTVV.

The chain links TRBV18 to TRBJ1-1; D unresolved. Deletions cut 3 bases from V and 1 base from J, with 15 bases between. Germline values: CDR1 KGHSH, CDR2 LQKENI. CDR3 length: 16 amino acids. The DNA for the CDR3 is TGTGCCAGCTCACCGGAAAAAGGGAAGAGGAACACTGAAGCTTTCTTT. As protein: CASSPEKGKRNTEAFF.